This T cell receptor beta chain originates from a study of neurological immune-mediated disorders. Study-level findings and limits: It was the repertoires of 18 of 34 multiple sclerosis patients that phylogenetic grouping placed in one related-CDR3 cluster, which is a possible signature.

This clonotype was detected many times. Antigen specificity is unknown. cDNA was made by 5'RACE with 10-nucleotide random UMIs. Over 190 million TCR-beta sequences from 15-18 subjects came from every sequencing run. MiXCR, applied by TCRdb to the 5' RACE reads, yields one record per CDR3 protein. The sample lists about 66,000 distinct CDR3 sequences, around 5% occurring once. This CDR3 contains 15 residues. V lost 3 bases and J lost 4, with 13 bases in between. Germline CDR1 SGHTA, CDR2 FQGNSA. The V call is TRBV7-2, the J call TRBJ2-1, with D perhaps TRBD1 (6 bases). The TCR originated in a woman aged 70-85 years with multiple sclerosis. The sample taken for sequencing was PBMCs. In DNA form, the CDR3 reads TGTGCCAGCAGCTTGAACAGGGCCTTGTACAATGAGCAGTTCTTC. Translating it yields CASSLNRALYNEQFF.